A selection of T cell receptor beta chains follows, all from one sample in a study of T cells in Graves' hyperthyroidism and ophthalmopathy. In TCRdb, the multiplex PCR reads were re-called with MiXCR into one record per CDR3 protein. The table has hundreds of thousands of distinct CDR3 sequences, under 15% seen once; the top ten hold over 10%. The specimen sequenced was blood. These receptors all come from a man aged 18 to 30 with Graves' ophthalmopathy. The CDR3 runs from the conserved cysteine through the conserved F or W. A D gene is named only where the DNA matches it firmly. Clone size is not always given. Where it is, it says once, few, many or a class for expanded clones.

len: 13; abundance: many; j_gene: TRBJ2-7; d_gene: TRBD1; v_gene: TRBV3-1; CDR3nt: TGTGCCAGCAGCCAAGCAGGGGGCTACGAGCAGTACTTC; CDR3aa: CASSQAGGYEQYF
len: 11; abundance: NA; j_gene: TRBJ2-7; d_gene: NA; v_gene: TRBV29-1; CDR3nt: TGCAGCGTCGTACAGGGCTACGAGCAGTACTTC; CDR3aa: CSVVQGYEQYF
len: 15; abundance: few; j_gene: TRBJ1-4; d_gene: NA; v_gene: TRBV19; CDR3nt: TGTGCCAGTAGTCCCCTGGCAGGGATTAATGAAAAACTGTTTTTT; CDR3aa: CASSPLAGINEKLFF
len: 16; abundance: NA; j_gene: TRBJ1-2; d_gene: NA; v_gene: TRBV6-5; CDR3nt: TGTGCCAGCAGTTACTCAGGGGAGGAATATCGCGATGGCTACACCTTC; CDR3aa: CASSYSGEEYRDGYTF
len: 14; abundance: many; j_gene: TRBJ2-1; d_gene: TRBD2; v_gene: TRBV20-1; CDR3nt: TGCAGTGCTTGGACTAGCTTCCCGTACAATGAGCAGTTCTTC; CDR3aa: CSAWTSFPYNEQFF
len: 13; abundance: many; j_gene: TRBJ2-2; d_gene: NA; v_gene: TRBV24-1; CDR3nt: TGTGCCACCAGTGACAGTATTACCGGGGAGCTGTTTTTT; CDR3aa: CATSDSITGELFF
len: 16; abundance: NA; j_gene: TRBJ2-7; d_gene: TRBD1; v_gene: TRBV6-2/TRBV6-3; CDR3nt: TGTGCCAGCAGTTACTCGCTGCGACAGGGTACGTACGAGCAGTACTTC; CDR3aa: CASSYSLRQGTYEQYF
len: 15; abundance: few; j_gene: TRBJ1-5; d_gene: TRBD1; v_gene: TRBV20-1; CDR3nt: TGCAGTGCTGGACCGAACAGGGGAGGCTATCAGCCCCAGCATTTT; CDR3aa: CSAGPNRGGYQPQHF
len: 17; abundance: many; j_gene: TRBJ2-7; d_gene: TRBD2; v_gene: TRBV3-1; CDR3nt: TGTGCCAGCAGCCAAGATACGAGCGGGGGGCCCTCCTACGAGCAGTACTTC; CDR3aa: CASSQDTSGGPSYEQYF
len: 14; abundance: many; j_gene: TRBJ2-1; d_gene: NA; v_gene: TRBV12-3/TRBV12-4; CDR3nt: TGTGCCAGCAGGCCTACTAGTCCCTACAATGAGCAGTTCTTC; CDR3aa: CASRPTSPYNEQFF
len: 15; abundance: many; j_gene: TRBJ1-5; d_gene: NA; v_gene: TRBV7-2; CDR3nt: TGTGCCAGCAGCTTAGGAGAGACCATCAATCAGCCCCAGCATTTT; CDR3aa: CASSLGETINQPQHF
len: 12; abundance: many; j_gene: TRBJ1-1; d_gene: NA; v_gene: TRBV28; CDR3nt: TGTGCCAGCAGTCCACAGTGGACTGAAGCTTTCTTT; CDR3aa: CASSPQWTEAFF
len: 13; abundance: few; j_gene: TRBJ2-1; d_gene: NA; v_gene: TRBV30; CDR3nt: TGTGCCTGGAGACAGGAGTCCTACAATGAGCAGTTCTTC; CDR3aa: CAWRQESYNEQFF
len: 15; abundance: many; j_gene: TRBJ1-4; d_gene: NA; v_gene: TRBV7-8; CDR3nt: TGTGCCAGCAGCTTTTTAGAGGGAGCTAATGAAAAACTGTTTTTT; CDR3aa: CASSFLEGANEKLFF
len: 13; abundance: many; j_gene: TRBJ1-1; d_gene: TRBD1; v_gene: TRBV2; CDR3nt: TGTGCCAGCAAAAACCAGGGGGACACTGAAGCTTTCTTT; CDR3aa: CASKNQGDTEAFF
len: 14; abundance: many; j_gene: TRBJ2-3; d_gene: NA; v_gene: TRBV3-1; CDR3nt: TGTGCCAGCAGCTCAACTACCTTCACAGATACGCAGTATTTT; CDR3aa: CASSSTTFTDTQYF
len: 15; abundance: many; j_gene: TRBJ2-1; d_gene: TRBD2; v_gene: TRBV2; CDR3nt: TGTGCCAGCACGCCGGGGGGGTACTCCTACAATGAGCAGTTCTTC; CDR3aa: CASTPGGYSYNEQFF
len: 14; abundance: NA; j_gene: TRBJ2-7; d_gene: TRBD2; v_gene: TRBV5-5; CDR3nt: TGTGCCAGCAGCCTGCGGCTAGCGGACTACGAGCAGTACTTC; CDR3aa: CASSLRLADYEQYF
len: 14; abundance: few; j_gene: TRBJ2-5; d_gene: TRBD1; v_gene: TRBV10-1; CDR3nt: TGCGCCAGCAGTGAAACCGGACAGGAGAAGACCCAGTACTTC; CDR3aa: CASSETGQEKTQYF
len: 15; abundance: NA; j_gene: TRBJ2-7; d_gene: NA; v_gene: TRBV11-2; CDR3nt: TGTGCCAGCAGCTTAGATTTTTTAGGGACCTACGAGCAGTACTTC; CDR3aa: CASSLDFLGTYEQYF
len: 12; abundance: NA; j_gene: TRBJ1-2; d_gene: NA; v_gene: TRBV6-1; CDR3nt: TGTGCCAGCAGTGAGACCGTCCATGGCTACACCTTC; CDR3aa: CASSETVHGYTF
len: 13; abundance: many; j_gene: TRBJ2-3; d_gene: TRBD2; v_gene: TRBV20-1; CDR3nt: TGCAGCGCCCTAGCGGGGATCACAGATACGCAGTATTTT; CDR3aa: CSALAGITDTQYF
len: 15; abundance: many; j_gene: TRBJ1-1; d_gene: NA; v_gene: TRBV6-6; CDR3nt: TGTGCCAGCAGTTACGATTACAGGGAGAACACTGAAGCTTTCTTT; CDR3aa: CASSYDYRENTEAFF
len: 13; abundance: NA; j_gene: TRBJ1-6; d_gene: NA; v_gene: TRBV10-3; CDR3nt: TGTGCCATCAGTGGGACAGATAATTCACCCCTCCACTTT; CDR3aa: CAISGTDNSPLHF
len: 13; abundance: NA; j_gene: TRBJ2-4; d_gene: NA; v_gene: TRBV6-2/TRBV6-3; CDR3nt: TGTGCCAGCATGGTCGGAGCCAAAAACATTCAGTACTTC; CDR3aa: CASMVGAKNIQYF
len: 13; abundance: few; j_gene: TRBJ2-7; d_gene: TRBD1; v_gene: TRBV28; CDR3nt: TGTGCCAGCAGGGACAGGTACGCCGACGAGCAGTACTTC; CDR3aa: CASRDRYADEQYF
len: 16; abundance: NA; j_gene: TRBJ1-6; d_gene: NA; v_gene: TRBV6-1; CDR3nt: TGTGCCAGCAGTGAAGCTCAGGGAGCCAGGAATTCACCCCTCCACTTT; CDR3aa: CASSEAQGARNSPLHF
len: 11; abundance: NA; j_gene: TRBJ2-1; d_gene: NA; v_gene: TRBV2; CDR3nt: TGTGCCAGCAGCTTAGAGACTCCGAAGGTCTTC; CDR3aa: CASSLETPKVF
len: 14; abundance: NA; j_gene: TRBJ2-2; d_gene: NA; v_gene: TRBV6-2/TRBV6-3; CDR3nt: TGTGCCGGCAGTACGGACGGATACACCGGGGAGCTGTTTTTT; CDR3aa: CAGSTDGYTGELFF
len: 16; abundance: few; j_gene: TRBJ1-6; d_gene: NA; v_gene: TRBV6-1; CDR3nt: TGTGCCAGCATCCTAGGGAGCAGCTCCTATAATTCACCCCTCCACTTT; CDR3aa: CASILGSSSYNSPLHF
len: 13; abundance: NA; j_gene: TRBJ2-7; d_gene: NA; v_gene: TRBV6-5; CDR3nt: TGTGCCAGCAGTTACCGTAGGCTTTGGGAGCAGTACTTC; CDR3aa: CASSYRRLWEQYF